The 10 T cell receptor beta chains below come from one sample, sequenced in a study of EBV T-cell therapy then PD-1 blockade in nasopharyngeal carcinoma. Treatment described: AdE1-LMPpoly-expanded autologous EBV-specific T-cell therapy followed by anti-PD-1 nivolumab. The method was immunoSEQ multiplex PCR; TCRdb's version includes in-frame clones alone and lacks a portion of them. This sample carries 20,000 to 25,000 clones, about 87% of them seen once, and the ten largest clones take roughly 30%. No antigens are known for them. The starting material was CD8+ T cells from blood, obtained around day 60 from a patient whose treatment included autologous EBV-specific T cells and nivolumab. The receptors were gathered from a middle-aged man with nasopharyngeal carcinoma.

The genes are TRBV9 and TRBJ1-1; TRBD1 aligns across 7 bases. V was pared by 4 bases and J by 0 bases, with 12 bases of the junction left unmatched. The germline CDR1 and CDR2 sequences are SGDLS and YYNGEE. This CDR3 contains 17 residues. The CDR3 spells CASSSRMETGLNTEAFF. For the CDR3, the DNA is TGTGCCAGCAGCTCCCGCATGGAGACAGGGCTGAACACTGAAGCTTTCTTT.

The chain has TRBV7-9 and TRBJ2-7; maybe TRBD2 (7 bases). V lost 1 base to trimming and J lost 4 bases, with 17 bases between them. This CDR3 has 16 amino acids. Looked up from germline, CDR1 is SEHNR and CDR2 is FQNEAQ (reference sequence). Here the CDR3 DNA reads TGTGCCAGCAGCTTAGTAGGGGGGGAAGGTATGTACGAGCAGTACTTC. Translated, it gives CASSLVGGEGMYEQYF.

The J gene is TRBJ2-2, the V gene TRBV7-9; D remains ambiguous. Trimming took off 4 bases at V and 8 bases at J, with 14 bases between the two ends. CDR1 SEHNR and CDR2 FQNEAQ come from the germline V gene (reference sequence). The CDR3 extends over 14 amino acids. CDR3 amino acids: CASSSWISQGELFF. The CDR3 bases are TGTGCCAGCAGCTCATGGATCTCCCAAGGGGAGCTGTTTTTT.

This chain uses TRBV7-8 with TRBJ2-7; the D call may be TRBD1 or TRBD2 (5 bases each). This CDR3 is built from 14 residues. The germline CDR1 and CDR2 sequences are SGHVS and FQNEAQ. V lost 5 bases, J lost 5 bases, and 16 bases lay in between. The CDR3 spells CASSHNMGDDEQYF. CDR3 DNA sequence: TGTGCCAGCAGCCACAACATGGGGGATGACGAGCAGTACTTC.

The CDR3 DNA sequence: TGTGCCAGCAGTGAATGGGCAAATGAAAAACTGTTTTTT. The encoded protein is CASSEWANEKLFF. The rearrangement uses TRBV2 and TRBJ1-4; D not certain. From germline, CDR1 is SNHLY and CDR2 FYNNEI. The V end was cut by 2 bases, the J end by 5 bases, with 6 bases between. CDR3 length equals 13 residues. The variable domain in full, with the rest retrieved from reference TRBV2 and TRBJ1-4, is EPEVTQTPSHQVTQMGQEVILRCVPISNHLYFYWYRQILGQKVEFLVSFYNNEISEKSEIFDDQFSVERPDGSNFTLKIRSTKLEDSAMYFCASSEWANEKLFFGSGTQLSVL.

CDR3 region: CASSETSGGSDTQYF. The CDR3 DNA follows: TGTGCCAGCAGTGAAACTAGCGGGGGGTCAGATACGCAGTATTTT. The chain recombines TRBV6-4 with TRBJ2-3; 12 bases are shared with TRBD2. Germline CDR1 and CDR2: MRHNA and SNTAGT. This CDR3 is built from 15 residues. V shed 3 bases, J shed 4 bases, and the junction held 2 bases outside the gene matches.

V is TRBV7-3 and J is TRBJ2-5; TRBD1 matches 7 bases. Germline V lookup: CDR1 SGHTA, CDR2 FQGTGA. The V and J ends lost 5 bases and 4 bases, in that order; junction bases with no gene match: 4. The CDR3 has 13 residues. The chain's CDR3 is CASSPHRGETQYF. The CDR3 DNA is TGTGCCAGCAGCCCCCACAGGGGAGAGACCCAGTACTTC.

The chain has TRBV6-5 and TRBJ1-1; D gene unclear. Germline-derived CDR1 and CDR2 are MNHEY and SVGAGI. With 2 bases removed from V and 7 bases from J, the gap between germline ends came to 14 bases. The CDR3 totals 14 residues. As DNA, the CDR3 is TGTGCCAGCAGTTACCTAGAGGCCGGGTTTGAAGCTTTCTTT. Translated, it gives CASSYLEAGFEAFF.

This chain connects TRBV4-3 to TRBJ1-2; D is unresolved. Trimming pared 0 bases from V and 1 base from J, leaving 12 bases between. This CDR3 region has 16 residues. Per germline, CDR1 LGHNA and CDR2 YSLEER. The CDR3 reads CASSQDPTEFNYGYTF. In nucleotides, the CDR3 is TGCGCCAGCAGCCAAGATCCCACAGAATTTAACTATGGCTACACCTTC.

With regard to this clone: Its ends do not fully match the called genes, so a read error is possible. The chain is built from TRBV2 and TRBJ2-1, with 13 bases fitting TRBD2. The CDR3 is 17 residues long. Germline CDR1 reads SNHLY; CDR2 reads FYNNEI. CDR3 nucleotides: TGTGTCAGCAGCCCCGGGACTAGCGGGACCCTCAACCATGAGCAGTTCTTC. This sequence encodes CVSSPGTSGTLNHEQFF.